Below, 24 T cell receptor beta chains from the same sample are listed, as sequenced in a study of cytomegalovirus exposure and HLA in healthy donors. Vbeta (60) and Jbeta (13) primers were used in the PCR. Profiling relied on immunoSEQ multiplex PCR, and the TCRdb table lists in-frame clones only, not all of them. This sample has 200,000 to 250,000 clones, with approximately 79% found just once. Material for sequencing was PBMCs. The source is a man in his forties or fifties in good health and CMV-seronegative.

This clone is a singleton in its sample. The CDR3 here is CASSSNPDRPNYGYTF. The CDR3 DNA is TGTGCCAGCAGCTCGAATCCAGACAGGCCAAACTATGGCTACACCTTC. V gene TRBV11-2 combines with J gene TRBJ1-2; weak D call: TRBD1 (6 bases). V lost 4 bases and J 2 bases, leaving 17 bases between the germline ends. Germline assignment: CDR1 SGHAT and CDR2 FQNNGV. The CDR3 length is 16 residues.

The rearrangement joins TRBV7-9 to TRBJ1-5; D not resolved. The germline CDR1 and CDR2 sequences are SEHNR and FQNEAQ (reference sequence). The CDR3 contains 14 residues. V was pared by 2 bases and J by 0 bases, with 5 bases between. The CDR3 nucleotides read TGTGCCAGCAGCTTACGAGGTAGCAATCAGCCCCAGCATTTT. This gives the protein CASSLRGSNQPQHF.

This clone has only a few counts. This rearrangement joins TRBV7-9 to TRBJ2-7, with 7 bases lining up with TRBD1. The CDR3 loop spans 12 amino acids. Trimming cost V 5 bases and J 5 bases; bases outside gene matches: 3. Per the germline V gene, CDR1 is SEHNR and CDR2 is FQNEAQ (reference sequence). The CDR3 protein is CASSNRGNEQYF. CDR3 DNA: TGTGCCAGCAGCAACAGGGGCAACGAGCAGTACTTC.

The chain has TRBV27 and TRBJ1-2; possible D gene TRBD1, 6 bases. CDR3 length equals 14 residues. Germline V gene sequence: CDR1 MNHEY, CDR2 SMNVEV (reference sequence). Trimming shortened V by 5 bases and J by 8 bases, and 18 bases separated the two germline ends. Here the CDR3 reads CASSTRGGDWGYTF. The CDR3 DNA sequence: TGTGCCAGCAGTACCAGGGGAGGGGATTGGGGCTACACCTTC.

The chain has TRBV19 and TRBJ1-1; D unresolved. Germline V gene data show CDR1 as LNHDA and CDR2 as SQIVND (reference sequence). V was shortened by 4 bases and J by 6 bases, with 12 bases between the two germline ends. CDR3 length: 13 residues. CDR3 loop: CASSTLWEAEAFF. DNA for the CDR3: TGTGCCAGTAGTACGCTTTGGGAGGCTGAAGCTTTCTTT.

The genes are TRBV19 and TRBJ2-1; D is uncertain. V dropped 3 bases and J dropped 9 bases, with 9 bases sitting between them. Germline CDR1 LNHDA, CDR2 SQIVND (reference sequence). There are 12 residues in the CDR3. The CDR3 region has the DNA TGTGCCAGTAGTATCCACAATCTTGAGCAGTTCTTC. Residues: CASSIHNLEQFF.

A single count supports this clone. The chain's CDR3 is CASSPAGGGNEKLFF. The CDR3 nucleotides are TGTGCCAGCAGCCCCGCGGGGGGGGGTAATGAAAAACTGTTTTTT. The V gene is TRBV28, the J gene TRBJ1-4, with D possibly matching TRBD1 (5 bases). Trimming stripped 6 bases from V and 4 bases from J, with 15 bases between. CDR3 length equals 15 residues. Germline V gene data show CDR1 as MDHEN and CDR2 as SYDVKM. The variable domain in full, completed from reference TRBV28 and TRBJ1-4, reads DVKVTQSSRYLVKRTGEKVFLECVQDMDHENMFWYRQDPGLGLRLIYFSYDVKMKEKGDIPEGYSVSREKKERFSLILESASTNQTSMYLCASSPAGGGNEKLFFGSGTQLSVL.

The V call is TRBV28, the J call TRBJ1-5, with TRBD1 identical over 7 bases. The CDR3 consists of 16 residues. V was clipped by 2 bases and J by 0 bases; unmatched bases: 4. The germline V gene encodes CDR1 MDHEN and CDR2 SYDVKM. The chain's CDR3 is CASSLQGGGSNQPQHF. The CDR3 nucleotides read TGTGCCAGCAGTTTACAGGGGGGTGGTAGCAATCAGCCCCAGCATTTT.

V usage is TRBV5-4 and J usage is TRBJ2-5, with 11 bases matching TRBD2. V shed 3 bases, J shed 5 bases, and the junction held 12 bases outside the gene matches. This CDR3 is built from 17 residues. Germline CDR1 and CDR2: SGHNT and YYREEE (reference sequence). Here the CDR3 DNA reads TGTGCCAGCAGCTCCAAGACTAGCGGGACCCTCGGGGAGACCCAGTACTTC. As protein: CASSSKTSGTLGETQYF. Using reference TRBV5-4 and TRBJ2-5 for the parts outside the CDR3, the full variable domain is ETGVTQSPTHLIKTRGQQVTLRCSSQSGHNTVSWYQQALGQGPQFIFQYYREEENGRGNFPPRFSGLQFPNYSSELNVNALELDDSALYLCASSSKTSGTLGETQYFGPGTRLLVL.

The chain links TRBV7-3 to TRBJ2-2, with a possible D match to TRBD1 (6 bases). Germline CDR1 is SGHTA and CDR2 is FQGTGA. The CDR3 is 14 residues long. V lost 6 bases and J lost 3, with 11 bases in between. CDR3: CASSSDSYTGELFF. The CDR3 DNA reads TGTGCCAGCAGTTCGGACAGTTACACCGGGGAGCTGTTTTTT.

The chain joins TRBV2 to TRBJ1-3; the D is unclear. CDR3 size: 15 residues. The V end lost 4 bases, the J end lost 0 bases, and 10 bases lay between the germline ends. In germline, CDR1 is SNHLY, CDR2 FYNNEI. CDR3 sequence: CASSVGSHSGNTIYF. In nucleotides, the CDR3 is TGTGCCAGCAGTGTGGGGAGCCACTCTGGAAACACCATATATTTT.

This clone was recorded a few times. At one boundary the junction diverges from the germline segment, which might be a read error. The J gene is TRBJ2-1, the V gene TRBV27; D is possibly TRBD2 (5 bases). The germline gives CDR1 MNHEY, CDR2 SMNVEV (reference sequence). This CDR3 contains 14 residues. The CDR3 DNA reads TGTGCCAGCAGTTTATCCCGGAGCGGACCAAAAAGGGTCTTC. Its translation is CASSLSRSGPKRVF.

The chain joins TRBV6-1 to TRBJ1-4, with 10 bases lining up with TRBD1. Looked up from germline, CDR1 is MNHNS and CDR2 is SASEGT. Unmatched junction bases numbered 4, after V lost 7 bases and J lost 5 bases. The CDR3 extends over 14 amino acids. CDR3 sequence (DNA): TGTGCCAGCACCAAGGACAGGGGGAATGAAAAACTGTTTTTT. Translating gives CASTKDRGNEKLFF.

With regard to this clone: A junction boundary mismatches the germline segment, possibly from a read error. This specimen includes other DNA sequences encoding the same CDR3. The rearrangement uses TRBV30 and TRBJ2-7; TRBD2 matches at 9 bases. Per germline, CDR1 GTSNPN and CDR2 SVGIG (reference sequence). The CDR3 loop spans 16 amino acids. CDR3 nucleotides: TGCGCCTGGAGTGTTAATAGCGGGAGTTCTCCCTACGAGCAGTACTTC. This gives the protein CAWSVNSGSSPYEQYF.

This clone was detected only a few times. This chain links TRBV28 with TRBJ2-7, with D hard to call. V was trimmed by 3 bases and J by 0 bases, leaving 6 bases between them. Germline CDR1 is MDHEN and CDR2 is SYDVKM. The CDR3 spans 13 residues. CDR3 protein: CASSLASSYEQYF. CDR3 nucleotide sequence: TGTGCCAGCAGTTTGGCCAGCTCCTACGAGCAGTACTTC.

The V gene is TRBV29-1, the J gene TRBJ1-2; a possible D gene is TRBD1 (5 bases). V was shortened by 7 bases and J by 5 bases, with 17 bases between the two germline ends. This CDR3 has 13 residues. The V gene's germline CDR1 is SQVTM and CDR2 ANQGSEA. The CDR3 bases are TGCAGCGCACTAAGCGGGACGGCTTATGGCTACACCTTC. Translation gives CSALSGTAYGYTF.

The chain is built from TRBV2 and TRBJ1-4, with D possibly matching TRBD1 (5 bases). V lost 6 bases and J lost 3, with 17 bases in between. Germline V gene sequence: CDR1 SNHLY, CDR2 FYNNEI. This CDR3 has 16 residues. The CDR3 loop is CASRTLQGASNEKLFF. CDR3 bases: TGTGCCAGCAGAACCTTACAAGGGGCCTCTAATGAAAAACTGTTTTTT.

CDR3 coding DNA: TGTGCCAGCAGTAAGACAGGAGCCTACGAGCAGTACTTC. Amino acids: CASSKTGAYEQYF. The chain recombines TRBV6-6 with TRBJ2-7; perhaps TRBD1 as D (6 bases). Germline V CDR1 and CDR2: MNHNY, SVGAGI (reference sequence). This CDR3 comprises 13 residues. V was shortened by 5 bases and J by 2 bases, with 10 bases between the two germline ends.

Worth noting for this clone: This likely stems from a read error, as it lies one base from a far larger clone. The chain carries TRBV6-5 and TRBJ2-7, with 8 positions matching TRBD2. In germline, CDR1 is MNHEY, CDR2 SVGAGI. V gave up 6 bases and J gave up 1 base; unmatched junction bases: 2. This CDR3 is 13 amino acids long. The CDR3 loop is CASRQRGSYEQYF. The DNA of the CDR3 is TGTGCCAGCAGGCAGCGGGGGTCCTACGAGCAGTACTTC.

The rearrangement links TRBV4-1 to TRBJ2-7, with a possible D match to TRBD2 (6 bases). The CDR3 totals 14 residues. V was clipped by 4 bases and J by 1 base, with 11 bases between them. Looked up from germline, CDR1 is MGHRA and CDR2 is YSYEKL. For the CDR3, the DNA is TGCGCCAGCAGCCTATTAGCGGAGTCCTACGAGCAGTACTTC. Its translation: CASSLLAESYEQYF.

This sequence joins TRBV5-1 and TRBJ1-3; no reliable D call. The ends were cut back, 3 bases at V and 2 bases at J, with 6 bases in the middle. The CDR3 runs to 13 residues. Per the germline V gene, CDR1 is SGHRS and CDR2 is YFSETQ. The CDR3 loop is CASSSDTGNTIYF. In DNA form, the CDR3 reads TGCGCCAGCAGCTCTGACACTGGAAACACCATATATTTT.

This chain links TRBV4-2 with TRBJ1-5, with TRBD1 matching 7 bases. Germline values: CDR1 LGHNA, CDR2 YNFKEQ. Germline trimming cut 1 base from V and 3 bases from J; bases unmatched to any gene: 9. This CDR3 comprises 17 residues. CDR3: CASSQVTGTDFNQPQHF. CDR3 DNA: TGTGCCAGCAGCCAAGTAACCGGGACAGATTTCAATCAGCCCCAGCATTTT.

The J gene is TRBJ2-5, the V gene TRBV7-2; 7 bases are a match to TRBD2. Per the germline V gene, CDR1 is SGHTA and CDR2 is FQGNSA. The V and J ends lost 5 bases and 2 bases, in that order; junction bases with no gene match: 11. The length of the CDR3 is 16 residues. Here the CDR3 DNA reads TGTGCCAGCAGCCCCCCTGGCCTAGCGGTACAAGAGACCCAGTACTTC. It encodes CASSPPGLAVQETQYF. The whole variable domain, filled in from reference TRBV7-2 and TRBJ2-5, reads GAGVSQSPSNKVTEKGKDVELRCDPISGHTALYWYRQSLGQGLEFLIYFQGNSAPDKSGLPSDRFSAERTGGSVSTLTIQRTQQEDSAVYLCASSPPGLAVQETQYFGPGTRLLVL.

The CDR3 sequence is CASSLVSYSEQFF. The CDR3 nucleotides read TGTGCCAGCAGCTTAGTTAGCTATAGTGAGCAGTTCTTC. The chain uses TRBV7-8 and TRBJ2-1; D gene ambiguous. Deletions cut 1 base from V and 9 bases from J, with 10 bases between. The germline gives CDR1 SGHVS, CDR2 FQNEAQ. The CDR3 totals 13 residues.